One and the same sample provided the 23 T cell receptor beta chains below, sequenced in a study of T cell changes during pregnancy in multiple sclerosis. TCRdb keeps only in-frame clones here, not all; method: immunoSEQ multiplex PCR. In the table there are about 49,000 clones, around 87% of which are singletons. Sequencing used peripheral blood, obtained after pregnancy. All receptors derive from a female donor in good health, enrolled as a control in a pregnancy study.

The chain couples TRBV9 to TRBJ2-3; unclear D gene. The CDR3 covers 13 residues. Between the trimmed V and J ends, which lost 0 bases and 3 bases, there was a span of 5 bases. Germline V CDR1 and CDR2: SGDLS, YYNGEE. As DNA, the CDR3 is TGTGCCAGCAGCGTAGGGCTTACAGATACGCAGTATTTT. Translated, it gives CASSVGLTDTQYF.

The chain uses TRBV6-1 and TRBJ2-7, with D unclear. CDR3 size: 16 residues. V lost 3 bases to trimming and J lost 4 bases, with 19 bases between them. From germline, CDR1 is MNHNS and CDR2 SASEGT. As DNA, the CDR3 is TGTGCCAGCAGTGATCCTCGAACAGCCAATTTTTACGAGCAGTACTTC. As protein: CASSDPRTANFYEQYF.

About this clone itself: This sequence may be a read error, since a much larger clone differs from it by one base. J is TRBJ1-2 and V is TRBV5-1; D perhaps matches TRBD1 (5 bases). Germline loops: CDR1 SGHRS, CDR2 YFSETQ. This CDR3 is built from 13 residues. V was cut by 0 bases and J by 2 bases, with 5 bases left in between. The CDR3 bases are TGCGCCAGCAGCTTGGAGGGGAACTATGGCTACACCTTC. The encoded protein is CASSLEGNYGYTF.

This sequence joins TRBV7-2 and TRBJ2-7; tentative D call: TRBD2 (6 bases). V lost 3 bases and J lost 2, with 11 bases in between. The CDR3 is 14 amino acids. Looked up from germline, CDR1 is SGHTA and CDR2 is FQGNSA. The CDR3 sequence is CASSFGGTPYEQYF. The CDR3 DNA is TGTGCCAGCAGCTTCGGGGGAACCCCCTACGAGCAGTACTTC. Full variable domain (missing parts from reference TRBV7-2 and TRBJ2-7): GAGVSQSPSNKVTEKGKDVELRCDPISGHTALYWYRQSLGQGLEFLIYFQGNSAPDKSGLPSDRFSAERTGGSVSTLTIQRTQQEDSAVYLCASSFGGTPYEQYFGPGTRLTVT.

The CDR3 region is CAWSVAAGTDTQYF. The CDR3 nucleotides are TGTGCCTGGAGTGTAGCGGCTGGCACAGATACGCAGTATTTT. This chain joins TRBV30 and TRBJ2-3, with D possibly being TRBD2 (5 bases). CDR1 is GTSNPN, CDR2 SVGIG, per germline (reference sequence). V was clipped by 0 bases and J by 1 base, with 8 bases between them. This CDR3 comprises 14 residues.

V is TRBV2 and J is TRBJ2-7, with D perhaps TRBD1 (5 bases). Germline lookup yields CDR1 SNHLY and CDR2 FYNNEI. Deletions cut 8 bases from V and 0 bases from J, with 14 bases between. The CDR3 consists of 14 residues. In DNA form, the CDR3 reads TGTGCCAGCCTTCTGGACGGACACTCCTACGAGCAGTACTTC. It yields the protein CASLLDGHSYEQYF.

CDR3 in amino acids: CASSQEAGSSYEQYF. CDR3 bases: TGTGCCAGCAGCCAAGAAGCGGGGAGCTCCTACGAGCAGTACTTC. V is TRBV4-2 and J is TRBJ2-7; 7 bases are shared with TRBD2. Trimming removed 0 bases from V and 0 bases from J; junction bases left unmatched: 2. The germline gives CDR1 LGHNA, CDR2 YNFKEQ. This CDR3 is 15 amino acids long.

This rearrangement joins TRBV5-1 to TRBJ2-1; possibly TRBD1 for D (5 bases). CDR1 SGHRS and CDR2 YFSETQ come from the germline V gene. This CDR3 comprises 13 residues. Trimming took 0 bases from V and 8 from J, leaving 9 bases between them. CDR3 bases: TGCGCCAGCAGCTTGGCCCAGGGCCATGAGCAGTTCTTC. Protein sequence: CASSLAQGHEQFF. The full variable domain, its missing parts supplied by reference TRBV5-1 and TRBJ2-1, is KAGVTQTPRYLIKTRGQQVTLSCSPISGHRSVSWYQQTPGQGLQFLFEYFSETQRNKGNFPGRFSGRQFSNSRSEMNVSTLELGDSALYLCASSLAQGHEQFFGPGTRLTVL.

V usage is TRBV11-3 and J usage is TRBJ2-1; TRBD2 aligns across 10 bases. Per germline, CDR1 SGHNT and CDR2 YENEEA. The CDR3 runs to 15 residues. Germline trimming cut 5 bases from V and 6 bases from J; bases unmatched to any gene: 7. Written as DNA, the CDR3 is TGTGCCAGCAGCATCCTAGCGGGAGTAGGCAATGAGCAGTTCTTC. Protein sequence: CASSILAGVGNEQFF.

CDR3 residues: CASSARDRVSNEQFF. As DNA, the CDR3 is TGTGCCAGCAGTGCCCGGGACAGGGTTTCCAATGAGCAGTTCTTC. This rearrangement joins TRBV6-1 to TRBJ2-1, with TRBD1 matching over 9 bases. Germline values: CDR1 MNHNS, CDR2 SASEGT. J lost 6 bases, V lost 4 bases, and 7 bases had no gene match. This CDR3 is built from 15 residues.

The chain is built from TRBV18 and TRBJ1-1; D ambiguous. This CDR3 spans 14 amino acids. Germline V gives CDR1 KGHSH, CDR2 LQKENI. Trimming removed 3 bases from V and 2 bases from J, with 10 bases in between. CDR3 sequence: CASSPDWGNTEAFF. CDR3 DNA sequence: TGTGCCAGCTCACCGGACTGGGGAAACACTGAAGCTTTCTTT.

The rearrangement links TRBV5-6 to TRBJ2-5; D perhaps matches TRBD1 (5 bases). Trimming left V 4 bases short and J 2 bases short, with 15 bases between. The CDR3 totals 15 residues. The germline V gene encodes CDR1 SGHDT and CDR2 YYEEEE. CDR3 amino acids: CASSPLTRQQETQYF. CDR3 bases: TGTGCCAGCAGCCCCCTAACGAGACAGCAAGAGACCCAGTACTTC.

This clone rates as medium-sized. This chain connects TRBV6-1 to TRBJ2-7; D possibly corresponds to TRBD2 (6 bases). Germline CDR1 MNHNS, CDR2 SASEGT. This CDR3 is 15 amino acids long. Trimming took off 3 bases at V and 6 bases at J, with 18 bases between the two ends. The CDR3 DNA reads TGTGCCAGCAGTGAGAAGGTGGGAGGAGTATCCGAGCAGTACTTC. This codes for CASSEKVGGVSEQYF.

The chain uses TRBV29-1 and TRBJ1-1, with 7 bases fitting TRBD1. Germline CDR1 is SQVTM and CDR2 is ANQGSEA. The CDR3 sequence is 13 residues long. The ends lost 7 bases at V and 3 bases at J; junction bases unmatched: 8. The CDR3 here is CSGKGARDTEAFF. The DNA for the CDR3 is TGCAGCGGTAAGGGGGCGCGAGACACTGAAGCTTTCTTT.

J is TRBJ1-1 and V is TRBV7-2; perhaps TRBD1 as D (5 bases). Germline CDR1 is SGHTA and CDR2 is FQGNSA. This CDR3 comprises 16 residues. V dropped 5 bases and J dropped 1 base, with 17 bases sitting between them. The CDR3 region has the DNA TGTGCCAGCAGCCCCCGGGGGTGGGGGTGGAACACTGAAGCTTTCTTT. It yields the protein CASSPRGWGWNTEAFF.

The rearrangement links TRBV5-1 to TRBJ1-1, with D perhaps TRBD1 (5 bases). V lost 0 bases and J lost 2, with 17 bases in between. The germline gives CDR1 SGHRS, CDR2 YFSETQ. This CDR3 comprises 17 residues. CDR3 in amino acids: CASSLVGLGAGNTEAFF. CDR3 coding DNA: TGCGCCAGCAGCTTGGTGGGACTCGGGGCTGGTAACACTGAAGCTTTCTTT.

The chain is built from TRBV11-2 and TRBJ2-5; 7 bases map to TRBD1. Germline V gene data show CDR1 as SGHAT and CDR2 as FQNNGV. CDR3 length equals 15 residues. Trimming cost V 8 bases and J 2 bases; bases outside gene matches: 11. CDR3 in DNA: TGTGCCAGCGGAATGGGACAGTCAGAGCAAGAGACCCAGTACTTC. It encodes CASGMGQSEQETQYF. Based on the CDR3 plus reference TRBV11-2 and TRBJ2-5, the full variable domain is EAGVAQSPRYKIIEKRQSVAFWCNPISGHATLYWYQQILGQGPKLLIQFQNNGVVDDSQLPKDRFSAERLKGVDSTLKIQPAKLEDSAVYLCASGMGQSEQETQYFGPGTRLLVL.

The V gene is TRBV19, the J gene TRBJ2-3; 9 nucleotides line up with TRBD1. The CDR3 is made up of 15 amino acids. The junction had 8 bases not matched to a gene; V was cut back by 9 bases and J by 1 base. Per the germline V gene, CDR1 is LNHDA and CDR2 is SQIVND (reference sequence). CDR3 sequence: CASGHRGHGTDTQYF. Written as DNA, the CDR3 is TGTGCCAGCGGCCACAGGGGGCACGGCACAGATACGCAGTATTTT.

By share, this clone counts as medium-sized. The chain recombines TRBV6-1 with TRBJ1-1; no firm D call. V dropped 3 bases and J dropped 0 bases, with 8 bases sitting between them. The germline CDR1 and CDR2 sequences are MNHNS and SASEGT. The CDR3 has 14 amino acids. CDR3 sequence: CASSESELNTEAFF. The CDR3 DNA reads TGTGCCAGCAGTGAGTCGGAGTTGAACACTGAAGCTTTCTTT.

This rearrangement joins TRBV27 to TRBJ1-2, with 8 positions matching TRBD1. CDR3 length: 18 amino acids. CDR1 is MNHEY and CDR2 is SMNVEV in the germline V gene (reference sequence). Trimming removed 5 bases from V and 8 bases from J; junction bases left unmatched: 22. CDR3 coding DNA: TGTGCCAGCAGTCCGTACAGGGGGAATTTCGTATCTCTCCCAGGCTACACCTTC. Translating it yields CASSPYRGNFVSLPGYTF.

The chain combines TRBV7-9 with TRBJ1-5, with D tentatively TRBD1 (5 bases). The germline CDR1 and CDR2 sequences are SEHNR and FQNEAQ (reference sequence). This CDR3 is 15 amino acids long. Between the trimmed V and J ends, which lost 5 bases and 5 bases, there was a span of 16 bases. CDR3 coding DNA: TGTGCCAGCAGCCGGCCGGGGGAGGGGTATCAGCCCCAGCATTTT. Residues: CASSRPGEGYQPQHF.

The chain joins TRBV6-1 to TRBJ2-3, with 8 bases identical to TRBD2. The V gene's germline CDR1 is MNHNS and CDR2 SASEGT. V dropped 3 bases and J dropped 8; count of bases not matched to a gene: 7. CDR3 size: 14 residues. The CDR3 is CASSESAGVGTQYF. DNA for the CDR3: TGTGCCAGCAGTGAGTCAGCGGGAGTAGGTACGCAGTATTTT.

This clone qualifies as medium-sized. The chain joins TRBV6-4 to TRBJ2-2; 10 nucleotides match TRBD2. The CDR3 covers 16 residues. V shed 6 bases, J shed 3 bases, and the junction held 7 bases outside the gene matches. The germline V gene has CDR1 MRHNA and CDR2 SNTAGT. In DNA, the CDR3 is TGTGCCAGCAGCACCAGCGGGGGGGATCACACCGGGGAGCTGTTTTTT. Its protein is CASSTSGGDHTGELFF.